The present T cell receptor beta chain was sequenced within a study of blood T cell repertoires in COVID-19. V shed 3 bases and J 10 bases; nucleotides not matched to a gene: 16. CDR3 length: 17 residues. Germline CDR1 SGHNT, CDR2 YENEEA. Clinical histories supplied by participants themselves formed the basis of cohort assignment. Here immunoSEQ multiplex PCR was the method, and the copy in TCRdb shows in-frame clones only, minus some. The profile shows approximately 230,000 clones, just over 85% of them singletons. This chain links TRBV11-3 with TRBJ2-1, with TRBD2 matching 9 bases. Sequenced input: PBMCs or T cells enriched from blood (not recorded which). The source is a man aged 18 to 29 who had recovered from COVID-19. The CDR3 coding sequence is TGTGCCAGCAGCTTCATAGCGGGAGCCTCCCGGGGCGCGGAGCAGTTCTTC. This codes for CASSFIAGASRGAEQFF.